The rows below give T cell receptor beta chains drawn from one sample of a study of metastatic and nonmetastatic thyroid tumors. With MiXCR, TCRdb reprocessed the PCR reads. The sample consists of 60,000 or so clones, 4% to 4.5% of them appearing once. The sequenced material came from blood. These receptors were collected from a female donor with papillary thyroid cancer or a benign thyroid nodule (not recorded which). Some clones in this sample may be carry-over from other donors' samples. Both conserved end residues are part of each CDR3. The order of the fields is J gene, clone size, V gene, CDR3 protein. The size entry is marked missing in some rows and otherwise reads once, few, many or a size class.

TRBJ2-3	many	TRBV28	CASGLAGKGVDTQYF
TRBJ2-2	few	TRBV27	CASSHGSSGAGELFF
TRBJ2-1	many	TRBV3-1	CASSRQGADEQFF
TRBJ1-2	many	TRBV5-5	CASSPTGAVNYGYTF
TRBJ2-3	many	TRBV5-4	CASSPPGQGTDTQYF
TRBJ2-7	many	TRBV15	CATSREGVLGEQYF
TRBJ1-2	.	TRBV27	CASSLGTGTGLGYTF
TRBJ2-1	many	TRBV30	CAWSSRSGRDYNEQFF
TRBJ1-2	few	TRBV6-1	CASSDPWAGERNGYTF
TRBJ2-3	many	TRBV5-1	CASSLRNTDTQYF
TRBJ2-1	many	TRBV11-2	CASSSSGTSGINEQFF
TRBJ1-6	many	TRBV7-2	CASSYSGQGISPLHF
TRBJ1-5	few	TRBV12-3/TRBV12-4	CASSLANQPQHF
TRBJ2-7	few	TRBV24-1	CATRCTGDGEQYF
TRBJ2-3	.	TRBV18	CASSPNVRLRRETTDTQYF
TRBJ1-6	.	TRBV19	CASRYSDMDSPLHF
TRBJ1-4	many	TRBV14	CASSQGDRRDEKLFF
TRBJ1-5	few	TRBV15	CATGRRGSGVSSNQPQHF
TRBJ2-2	many	TRBV10-3	CAISETSANTGELFF
TRBJ1-5	many	TRBV18	CASSNGTKPQHF
TRBJ1-5	.	TRBV6-5	CASSYSWRHLNQPQHF
TRBJ1-1	many	TRBV7-2	CASSLNRGTEAFF
TRBJ2-5	.	TRBV28	CASSGAGVGETEYF
TRBJ2-2	many	TRBV3-1	CASSQWTGNTGELFF
TRBJ2-3	many	TRBV3-1	CASSPHKDTQYF
TRBJ2-5	many	TRBV6-1	CASSWQGVGPETQYF
TRBJ2-6	few	TRBV20-1	CSAGEGARGCWANVLTF
TRBJ2-7	few	TRBV6-1	CASRERGPYEHYF
TRBJ1-3	.	TRBV3-1	CASSQEGSGNTIYF
TRBJ2-5	few	TRBV7-3	CASSLGGGTQGETQYF
TRBJ2-7	many	TRBV28	CASSLVAGPYEQYF
TRBJ2-5	many	TRBV27	CASSSSGGTQYF
TRBJ2-7	medium-sized	TRBV20-1	CSAGRGDYEQYF
TRBJ1-5	.	TRBV6-1	CASTDPKQGNKQPQHF
TRBJ2-5	.	TRBV4-1	CASSHPGLAGGPFRETQYF
TRBJ2-1	many	TRBV9	CASSSPREQFF
TRBJ1-2	many	TRBV7-9	CASSLGQNINYGYTF
TRBJ2-3	many	TRBV4-2	CASSHPGPGSITDTQYF
TRBJ1-6	.	TRBV20-1	CSARPGTQWGSPLHF
TRBJ1-1	few	TRBV28	CASSLPPGAEAFF
TRBJ1-1	.	TRBV7-8	CASSITGVLTEAFF
TRBJ1-1	few	TRBV27	CASSSVGRGTEAFF
TRBJ1-5	many	TRBV7-9	CASSSDSRPQHF
TRBJ2-5	.	TRBV27	CASSLDRKETQYF
TRBJ2-2	few	TRBV5-1	CASSPTPSGGAGTGELFF
TRBJ1-1	few	TRBV6-1	CASSVNRVSMNTEAFF
TRBJ2-2	many	TRBV7-7	CASSPSLAGGPIGELFF
TRBJ1-5	many	TRBV19	CASTSISAQGFNQPQHF
TRBJ2-4	.	TRBV7-9	CASSLGRTLAKNIQYF